This T cell receptor (beta chain) was identified during a study of lymphopenia after photon versus proton radiotherapy. To note about this clone: What it recognizes is unknown.

Points from the study as a whole: Larger post-nadir TCR diversity loss correlated inversely with survival in deceased patients.

V dropped 2 bases and J dropped 7 bases, with 20 bases sitting between them. CDR3 length equals 16 residues. Germline CDR1 and CDR2: SGHRS and YFSETQ. TCRdb's table, derived via immunoSEQ multiplex PCR, lists solely in-frame clones and lacks some. The sample has roughly 61,000 clones, roughly 90% seen once. The rearrangement joins TRBV5-1 to TRBJ2-3; D is unresolved. The receptor was isolated from a man older than 75 with esophageal cancer. The source was peripheral blood, collected from a patient treated with proton-based radiotherapy. The CDR3 loop is CASSLRGDKFIHTQYF. CDR3 DNA sequence: TGCGCCAGCAGCTTAAGAGGAGACAAGTTCATACATACGCAGTATTTT.